The clone carrying this T cell receptor beta chain was seen repeatedly, ten times or more. The antigen is undetermined. The sample belongs to a study of response to subunit inactivated influenza vaccine. The study, taken as a whole, reports: The authors suggested that every seasonal influenza vaccination recruits few new T cells.

TCRdb used MiXCR to reprocess the RT-PCR reads, holding one entry per CDR3 protein. The data hold roughly 700,000 distinct CDR3 sequences, with roughly 13% observed a single time. The germline V gene has CDR1 MDHEN and CDR2 SYDVKM. The length of the CDR3 is 16 residues. V was clipped by 6 bases and J by 1 base, with 17 bases between them. This TCR came from a man between 45 and 60 years old who received an inactivated influenza vaccine. The rearrangement joins TRBV28 to TRBJ2-3; possibly TRBD1 or TRBD2 for D (5 bases each). This material consisted of PBMCs from blood, taken 14 to 15 days before vaccination. CDR3 protein: CASRPPKGSGTDTQYF. The CDR3 nucleotides are TGTGCCAGCAGACCTCCAAAGGGGAGCGGCACAGATACGCAGTATTTT.